The next 21 T cell receptor beta chains were all read from a single sample in a study of human T cells and chemical hapten exposure. TCRdb independently ran MiXCR on the RACE reads; one entry per CDR3 protein. The sample includes some 110,000 distinct CDR3 sequences, about 11% of them seen just once. Stated time point: patch test 3, about 24 weeks after DPC sensitization. Treatment in this sample: therapeutic diphenylcyclopropenone sensitization with weekly scalp DPC. The input for sequencing was whole blood, taken in connection with sensitization to the hapten diphenylcyclopropenone (DPC). The receptors were gathered from a woman aged 45 to 65 with alopecia areata. Some clones in this sample may be carry-over from other donors' samples.

This clonotype was observed a few times. The rearrangement joins TRBV7-2 to TRBJ2-3; unclear D gene. V lost 1 base and J 0 bases, leaving 8 bases between the germline ends. The CDR3 extends over 15 amino acids. Germline CDR1 SGHTA, CDR2 FQGNSA. CDR3 amino acids: CASSLEVMSTDTQYF. CDR3 bases: TGTGCCAGCAGCTTAGAGGTGATGAGCACAGATACGCAGTATTTT. Full variable domain (outside the CDR3, taken from reference TRBV7-2 and TRBJ2-3): GAGVSQSPSNKVTEKGKDVELRCDPISGHTALYWYRQSLGQGLEFLIYFQGNSAPDKSGLPSDRFSAERTGGSVSTLTIQRTQQEDSAVYLCASSLEVMSTDTQYFGPGTRLTVL.

This clonotype has at least ten counts. This sequence joins TRBV20-1 and TRBJ2-7; D is ambiguous. Trimming took off 1 base at V and 2 bases at J, with 9 bases between the two ends. This CDR3 region has 13 residues. Germline lookup yields CDR1 DFQATT and CDR2 SNEGSKA (reference sequence). CDR3 protein: CSARAPLTYEQYF. The DNA for the CDR3 is TGCAGTGCTAGAGCCCCTTTAACCTACGAGCAGTACTTC.

This sequence joins TRBV27 and TRBJ1-5, with D perhaps TRBD1 (6 bases). Between the trimmed V and J ends, which lost 2 bases and 6 bases, there was a span of 8 bases. This CDR3 contains 13 residues. Germline assignment: CDR1 MNHEY and CDR2 SMNVEV (reference sequence). CDR3 in DNA: TGTGCCAGCAGTTTAACAGGGTTTCAGCCCCAGCATTTT. Translating gives CASSLTGFQPQHF.

This clonotype has a handful of counts. The chain is built from TRBV12-3 or TRBV12-4 and TRBJ2-2; 11 positions match TRBD2. CDR3 length: 16 amino acids. V lost 5 bases, J lost 4 bases, and 6 bases stayed unmatched. The CDR3 sequence: CASSPTSGSGTGELFF. CDR3 in DNA: TGTGCCAGCAGTCCCACTAGCGGGAGTGGCACCGGGGAGCTGTTTTTT.

The chain links TRBV7-2 to TRBJ1-4; D perhaps matches TRBD1 (6 bases). V was shortened by 5 bases and J by 4 bases, with 11 bases between the two germline ends. CDR3 size: 14 residues. Germline V gene lookup returns CDR1 SGHTA and CDR2 FQGNSA. CDR3 DNA sequence: TGTGCCAGCAGCCCGACAGGCTTTAATGAAAAACTGTTTTTT. This sequence encodes CASSPTGFNEKLFF.

There are many counts of this clonotype. The junction departs from germline at one end; a sequencing error may be responsible. V usage is TRBV20-1 and J usage is TRBJ2-3, with D perhaps TRBD2 (5 bases). This CDR3 is built from 11 residues. Germline V gives CDR1 DFQATT, CDR2 SNEGSKA (reference sequence). The CDR3 here is CSASSRDTQYF. The CDR3 DNA sequence: TGCAGTGCTTCTAGCAGAGATACGCAGTATTTT.

The gene calls are TRBV12-3 or TRBV12-4 and TRBJ2-3; 9 bases align to TRBD1. The CDR3 is made up of 14 amino acids. The V gene end was trimmed by 4 bases and the J gene end by 5 bases; junction bases not matched to a gene: 4. CDR3 sequence: CASSSGQGGDTQYF. The CDR3 DNA is TGTGCCAGCAGTTCGGGACAGGGAGGAGATACGCAGTATTTT.

The chain joins TRBV27 to TRBJ1-2; TRBD1 is a possible D gene (6 bases). The CDR3 totals 12 residues. Trimming left V 8 bases short and J 6 bases short, with 13 bases between. Germline V gene lookup returns CDR1 MNHEY and CDR2 SMNVEV (reference sequence). For the CDR3, the DNA is TGTGCCAGCCGCAGTACAGGGAATGGCTACACCTTC. Residues: CASRSTGNGYTF.

This clonotype was seen ten or more times. The V call is TRBV18, the J call TRBJ2-2, with 12 bases fitting TRBD2. With V trimmed by 5 bases and J by 5 bases, 3 bases remained unmatched. This CDR3 has 15 residues. From germline, CDR1 is KGHSH and CDR2 LQKENI. CDR3 sequence reads: CASSKTSGSTGELFF. Written as DNA, the CDR3 is TGTGCCAGCTCAAAGACTAGCGGGAGTACCGGGGAGCTGTTTTTT. The whole variable domain, remainder taken from reference TRBV18 and TRBJ2-2, is NAGVMQNPRHLVRRRGQEARLRCSPMKGHSHVYWYRQLPEEGLKFMVYLQKENIIDESGMPKERFSAEFPKEGPSILRIQQVVRGDSAAYFCASSKTSGSTGELFFGEGSRLTVL.

This clonotype was seen many times. The rearrangement uses TRBV7-2 and TRBJ2-3, with 8 nucleotides matching TRBD1. V shed 2 bases and J 4 bases; nucleotides not matched to a gene: 5. Germline CDR1 and CDR2: SGHTA and FQGNSA. There are 15 residues in the CDR3. CDR3 loop: CASSLYRGSADTQYF. For the CDR3, the DNA is TGTGCCAGCAGCTTATACAGGGGGAGCGCAGATACGCAGTATTTT. The full variable domain, rest sourced from reference TRBV7-2 and TRBJ2-3, is GAGVSQSPSNKVTEKGKDVELRCDPISGHTALYWYRQSLGQGLEFLIYFQGNSAPDKSGLPSDRFSAERTGGSVSTLTIQRTQQEDSAVYLCASSLYRGSADTQYFGPGTRLTVL.

This clonotype was seen only a few times. The chain employs TRBV5-1 and TRBJ2-7; TRBD2 might be the D (5 bases). CDR1 and CDR2 (germline): SGHRS, YFSETQ. Trimming shortened V by 4 bases and J by 1 base, and 12 bases separated the two germline ends. The CDR3 contains 14 residues. This CDR3 reads CASSPPEASYEQYF. The CDR3 nucleotides are TGCGCCAGCAGCCCCCCGGAGGCTTCCTACGAGCAGTACTTC.

The chain has TRBV6-1 and TRBJ1-5; 7 nucleotides align to TRBD1. CDR1 and CDR2 (germline): MNHNS, SASEGT. The V and J ends lost 4 bases and 3 bases, in that order; junction bases with no gene match: 3. The CDR3 is 14 residues long. CDR3 residues: CASSGQGANQPQHF. CDR3 sequence (DNA): TGTGCCAGCAGTGGACAGGGTGCCAATCAGCCCCAGCATTTT.

This clonotype has only a few counts. The rearrangement links TRBV7-6 to TRBJ1-6; D call uncertain. The CDR3 has 16 amino acids. Deletions cut 1 base from V and 7 bases from J, with 14 bases between. In germline, CDR1 is SGHVS, CDR2 FNYEAQ. The DNA for the CDR3 is TGTGCCAGCAGCTTAGGGGGTTATCCACCAAATTCACCCCTCCACTTT. Its translation is CASSLGGYPPNSPLHF.

This clonotype has just a few counts. The chain joins TRBV15 to TRBJ2-2; the match to TRBD1 covers 7 bases. The CDR3 totals 15 residues. CDR1 is LNHNV and CDR2 is YYDKDF in the germline V gene (reference sequence). The V gene end was trimmed by 0 bases and the J gene end by 4 bases; junction bases not matched to a gene: 2. In nucleotides, the CDR3 is TGTGCCACCAGCAGAGACAGGGGGAGCACCGGGGAGCTGTTTTTT. Amino acid sequence: CATSRDRGSTGELFF.

V gene TRBV9 combines with J gene TRBJ1-4, with D unresolved. With 4 bases removed from V and 3 bases from J, the gap between germline ends came to 13 bases. The CDR3 is 15 amino acids. Germline lookup yields CDR1 SGDLS and CDR2 YYNGEE. CDR3 in DNA: TGTGCCAGCAGCCCACTCTACGGCCCTAATGAAAAACTGTTTTTT. This encodes CASSPLYGPNEKLFF.

This clonotype was seen a handful of times. The chain joins TRBV7-9 to TRBJ2-5; D may be TRBD2 (5 bases). The germline CDR1 and CDR2 sequences are SEHNR and FQNEAQ (reference sequence). Trimming left V 4 bases short and J 4 bases short, with 13 bases between. This CDR3 has 14 amino acids. CDR3 DNA sequence: TGTGCCAGCAGCTACATGGGGAGTGGAGAGACCCAGTACTTC. Amino acid sequence: CASSYMGSGETQYF.

The V gene is TRBV7-9, the J gene TRBJ1-5; D ambiguous. Per germline, CDR1 SEHNR and CDR2 FQNEAQ (reference sequence). The CDR3 extends over 14 amino acids. V lost 5 bases and J lost 5, with 13 bases in between. The CDR3 reads CASSTGGMHQPQHF. CDR3 sequence (DNA): TGTGCCAGCAGCACTGGAGGGATGCATCAGCCCCAGCATTTT.

V gene TRBV9 combines with J gene TRBJ2-3; tentative D call: TRBD1 (5 bases). Germline assignment: CDR1 SGDLS and CDR2 YYNGEE. This CDR3 has 14 amino acids. The V gene lost 0 bases and the J gene lost 6 bases, with 11 bases spanning the gap. The CDR3 coding sequence is TGTGCCAGCAGCGTAGTAGGGGCCTTCGATACGCAGTATTTT. Translation gives CASSVVGAFDTQYF.

The genes are TRBV30 and TRBJ2-5; tentatively, D is TRBD1 (6 bases). Trimming stripped 0 bases from V and 4 bases from J, with 15 bases between. This CDR3 contains 15 residues. In germline, CDR1 is GTSNPN, CDR2 SVGIG (reference sequence). CDR3 nucleotide sequence: TGTGCCTGGAGTGTAGTGGGGGCTCCCGGAGAGACCCAGTACTTC. This encodes CAWSVVGAPGETQYF.

CDR3 sequence reads: CSASDGTGNTIYF. CDR3 sequence (DNA): TGCAGTGCTTCCGACGGCACTGGAAACACCATATATTTT. The chain employs TRBV20-1 and TRBJ1-3; no clear D gene. The germline V gene encodes CDR1 DFQATT and CDR2 SNEGSKA (reference sequence). CDR3 size: 13 residues. The ends were cut back, 5 bases at V and 2 bases at J, with 10 bases in the middle.

V usage is TRBV7-9 and J usage is TRBJ1-1; possibly TRBD1 for D (5 bases). The CDR3 covers 15 residues. V lost 5 bases to trimming and J lost 5 bases, with 18 bases between them. Germline CDR1 SEHNR, CDR2 FQNEAQ (reference sequence). CDR3 protein: CASSRTWKLGTEAFF. The CDR3 nucleotides are TGTGCCAGCAGCCGGACATGGAAACTTGGGACTGAAGCTTTCTTT.